In this sample, the clone carrying this TCR beta chain turned up many times. Its specificity is unknown. A library made for alpha chains picked up this beta chain off target, so its size means little. The source of the sample is a study of spatial heterogeneity in lung cancer. Overall study: Consistently, beta-chain sequences turned up in larger numbers than alpha-chain sequences did.

Time point meaning: sample taken at primary tumor resection. TCRdb reprocessed the 5' RACE reads via MiXCR and lists one record per CDR3 protein. The sample records 15,000 to 20,000 distinct CDR3 sequences, roughly 6.2% being singletons. The study's findings and limits: Intratumoral expanded alpha and beta TCR counts were found to track tumor mutation counts.

The CDR3 is made up of 16 amino acids. V lost 2 bases and J lost 3, with 14 bases in between. CDR1 SEHNR and CDR2 FQNEAQ come from the germline V gene (reference sequence). The chain is built from TRBV7-9 and TRBJ1-3, with D possibly being TRBD1 (6 bases). This TCR came from a male donor with early-stage non-small cell lung cancer. The input for sequencing was lung tumor tissue, taken at surgery. The CDR3 loop reads CASSLMGAGHGNTIYF. The CDR3 region has the DNA TGTGCCAGCAGCTTAATGGGGGCCGGTCATGGAAACACCATATATTTT. The entire variable domain, with the rest obtained from reference TRBV7-9 and TRBJ1-3, is as follows: DTGVSQNPRHKITKRGQNVTFRCDPISEHNRLYWYRQTLGQGPEFLTYFQNEAQLEKSRLLSDRFSAERPKGSFSTLEIQRTEQGDSAMYLCASSLMGAGHGNTIYFGEGSWLTVV.